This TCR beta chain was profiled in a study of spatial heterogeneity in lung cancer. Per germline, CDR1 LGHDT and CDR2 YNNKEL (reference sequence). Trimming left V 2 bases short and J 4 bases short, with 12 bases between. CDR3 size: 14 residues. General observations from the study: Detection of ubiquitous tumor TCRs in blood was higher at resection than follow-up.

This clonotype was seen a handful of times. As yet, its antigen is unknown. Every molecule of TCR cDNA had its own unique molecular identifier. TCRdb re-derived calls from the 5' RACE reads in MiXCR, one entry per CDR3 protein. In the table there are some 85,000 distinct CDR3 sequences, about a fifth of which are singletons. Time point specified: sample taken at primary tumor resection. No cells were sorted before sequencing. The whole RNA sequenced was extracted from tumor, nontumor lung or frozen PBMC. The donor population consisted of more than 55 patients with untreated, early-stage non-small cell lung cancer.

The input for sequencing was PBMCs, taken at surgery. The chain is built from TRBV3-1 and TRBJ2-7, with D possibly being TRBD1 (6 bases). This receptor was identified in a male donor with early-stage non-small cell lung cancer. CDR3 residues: CASSQPGHKYEQYF. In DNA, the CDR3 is TGTGCCAGCAGCCAACCGGGACATAAGTACGAGCAGTACTTC.